This TCR beta chain was retrieved from a study of T cells expressing NK-cell markers. General study findings and limits: Six of the donors carried dominant NKG2C+ clonotypes that took up roughly 1.0-8% of their CD8+ T cells.

From the 5' RACE reads, TCRdb lists one entry per CDR3 protein and no DNA. The sample has hundreds of thousands of distinct CDR3 sequences. The CDR3 sequence is 15 residues long. Germline V gives CDR1 MNHNS, CDR2 SASEGT. As for this clonotype: The antigen remains unidentified.

Sequencing was done on a sample of blood T cells: a sorted CD56 or NKG2C T cell subset, CD4+ or CD8+ T cells, or bulk PBMC T cells (not recorded which). The clonotype originates from a man aged 18-69 years in good health. The chain links TRBV6-1 to TRBJ1-4; TCRdb gives TRBD1 as the D gene, but with no DNA this cannot be confirmed. This chain's CDR3 is CASSEFWTGNEKLFF.